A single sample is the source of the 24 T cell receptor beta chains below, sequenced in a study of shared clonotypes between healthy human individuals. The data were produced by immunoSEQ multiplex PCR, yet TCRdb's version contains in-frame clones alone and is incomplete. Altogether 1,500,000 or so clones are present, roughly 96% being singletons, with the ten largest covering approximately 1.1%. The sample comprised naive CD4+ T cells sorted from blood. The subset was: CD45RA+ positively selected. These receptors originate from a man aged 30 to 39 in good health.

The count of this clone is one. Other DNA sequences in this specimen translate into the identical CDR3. CDR3 DNA: TGTGCCAGTAGTATGGCGGTAGGTGTTAGCGGGAGTGCAGATACGCAGTATTTT. It encodes CASSMAVGVSGSADTQYF. The chain is built from TRBV19 and TRBJ2-3; 9 bases are shared with TRBD2. Trimming took 3 bases from V and 4 from J; bases not matched to a gene: 14. The CDR3 contains 18 residues. The V gene's germline CDR1 is LNHDA and CDR2 SQIVND (reference sequence).

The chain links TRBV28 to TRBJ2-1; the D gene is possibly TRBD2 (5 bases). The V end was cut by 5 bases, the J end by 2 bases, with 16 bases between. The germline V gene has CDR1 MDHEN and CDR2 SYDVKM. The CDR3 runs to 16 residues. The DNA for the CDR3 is TGTGCCAGCAGTCCCCCCACGGGGAGTGCCTACAATGAGCAGTTCTTC. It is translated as CASSPPTGSAYNEQFF.

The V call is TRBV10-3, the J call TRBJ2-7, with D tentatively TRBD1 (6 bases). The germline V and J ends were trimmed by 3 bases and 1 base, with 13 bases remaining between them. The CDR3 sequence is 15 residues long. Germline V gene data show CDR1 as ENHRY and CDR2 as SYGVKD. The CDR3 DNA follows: TGTGCCATCAGTGAAAGGACAGCAAGTTCCTACGAGCAGTACTTC. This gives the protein CAISERTASSYEQYF.

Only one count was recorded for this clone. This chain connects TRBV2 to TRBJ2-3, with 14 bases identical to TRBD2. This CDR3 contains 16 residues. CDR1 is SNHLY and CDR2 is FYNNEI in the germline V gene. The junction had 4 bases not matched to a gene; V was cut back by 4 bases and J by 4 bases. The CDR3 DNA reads TGTGCCAGCAGTGTGGAGGGACTAGCGGGAGCAGATACGCAGTATTTT. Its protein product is CASSVEGLAGADTQYF.

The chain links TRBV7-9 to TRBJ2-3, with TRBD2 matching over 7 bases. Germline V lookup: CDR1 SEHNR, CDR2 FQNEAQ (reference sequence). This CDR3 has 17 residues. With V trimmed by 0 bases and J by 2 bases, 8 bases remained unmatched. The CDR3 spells CASSLAPASGYTDTQYF. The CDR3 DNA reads TGTGCCAGCAGCTTAGCACCGGCTAGCGGCTACACAGATACGCAGTATTTT.

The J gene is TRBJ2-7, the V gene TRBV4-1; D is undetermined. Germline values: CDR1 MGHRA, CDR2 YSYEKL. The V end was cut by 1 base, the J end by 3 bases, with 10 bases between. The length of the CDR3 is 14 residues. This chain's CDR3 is CASSQVNGFYEQYF. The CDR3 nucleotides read TGCGCCAGCAGCCAAGTTAACGGATTCTACGAGCAGTACTTC.

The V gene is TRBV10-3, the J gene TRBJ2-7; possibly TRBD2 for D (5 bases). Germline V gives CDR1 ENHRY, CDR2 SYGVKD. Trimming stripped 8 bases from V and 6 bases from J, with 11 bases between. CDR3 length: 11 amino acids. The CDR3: CAIGHGVEQYF. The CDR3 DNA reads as TGTGCCATCGGGCACGGGGTCGAGCAGTACTTC.

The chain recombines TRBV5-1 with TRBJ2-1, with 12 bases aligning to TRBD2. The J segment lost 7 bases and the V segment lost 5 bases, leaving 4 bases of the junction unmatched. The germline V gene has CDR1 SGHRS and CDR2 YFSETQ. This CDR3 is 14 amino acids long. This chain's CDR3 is CASSRTSGTNEQFF. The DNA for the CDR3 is TGCGCCAGCAGTCGGACTAGCGGGACTAATGAGCAGTTCTTC.

CDR3 sequence reads: CASSESNREQYF. CDR3 nucleotides: TGCGCCAGCAGTGAGTCCAATCGCGAGCAGTACTTC. The chain links TRBV10-1 to TRBJ2-7; D gene unclear. V lost 0 bases to trimming and J lost 6 bases, with 6 bases between them. Germline V gene lookup returns CDR1 WNHNN and CDR2 SYGVQD (reference sequence). The CDR3 runs to 12 residues.

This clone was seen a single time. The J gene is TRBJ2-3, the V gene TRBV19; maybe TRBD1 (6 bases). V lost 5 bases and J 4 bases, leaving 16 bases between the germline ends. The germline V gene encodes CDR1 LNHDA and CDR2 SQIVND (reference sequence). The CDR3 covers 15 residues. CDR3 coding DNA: TGTGCCAGTAGTCCCAGGGACAATGGGCCAGATACGCAGTATTTT. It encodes CASSPRDNGPDTQYF.

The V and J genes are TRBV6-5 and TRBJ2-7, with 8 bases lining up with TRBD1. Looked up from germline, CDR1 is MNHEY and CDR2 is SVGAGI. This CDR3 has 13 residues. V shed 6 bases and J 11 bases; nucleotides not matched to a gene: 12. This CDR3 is CASRDRVFGEEYF. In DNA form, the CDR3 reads TGTGCCAGCAGGGACAGGGTATTCGGAGAGGAGTACTTC.

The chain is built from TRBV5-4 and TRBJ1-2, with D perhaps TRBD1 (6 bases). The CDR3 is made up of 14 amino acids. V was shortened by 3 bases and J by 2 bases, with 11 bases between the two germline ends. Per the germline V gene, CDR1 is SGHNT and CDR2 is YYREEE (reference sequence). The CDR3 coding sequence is TGTGCCAGCAGCTCAGGACAGCCCAACTATGGCTACACCTTC. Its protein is CASSSGQPNYGYTF.

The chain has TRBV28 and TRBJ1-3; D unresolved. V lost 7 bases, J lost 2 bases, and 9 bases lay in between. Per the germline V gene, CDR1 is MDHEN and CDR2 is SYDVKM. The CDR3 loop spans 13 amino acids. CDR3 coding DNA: TGTGCCAGCACCAGCCGTCCTGGAAACACCATATATTTT. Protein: CASTSRPGNTIYF.

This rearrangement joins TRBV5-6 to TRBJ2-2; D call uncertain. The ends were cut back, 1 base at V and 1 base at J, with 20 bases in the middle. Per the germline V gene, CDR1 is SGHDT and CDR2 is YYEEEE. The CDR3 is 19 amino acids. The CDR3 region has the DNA TGTGCCAGCAGCTTGTCTCCCTCTTGGGGTAGCCGGAACACCGGGGAGCTGTTTTTT. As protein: CASSLSPSWGSRNTGELFF.

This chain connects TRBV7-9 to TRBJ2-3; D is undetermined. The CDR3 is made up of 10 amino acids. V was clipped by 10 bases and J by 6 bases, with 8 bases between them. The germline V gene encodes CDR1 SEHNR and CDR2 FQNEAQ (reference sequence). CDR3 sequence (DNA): TGTGCCACCCACGTGGATACGCAGTATTTT. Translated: CATHVDTQYF.

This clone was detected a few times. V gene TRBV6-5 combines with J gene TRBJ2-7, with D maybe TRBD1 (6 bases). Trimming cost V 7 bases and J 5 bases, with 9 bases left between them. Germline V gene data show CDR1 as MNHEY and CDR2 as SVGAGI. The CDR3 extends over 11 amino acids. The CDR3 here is CASTQGNEQYF. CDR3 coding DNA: TGTGCCAGCACACAGGGAAACGAGCAGTACTTC.

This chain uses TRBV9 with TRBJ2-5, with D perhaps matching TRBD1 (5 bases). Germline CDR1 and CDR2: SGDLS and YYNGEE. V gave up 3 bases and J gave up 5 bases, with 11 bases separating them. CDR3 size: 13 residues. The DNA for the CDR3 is TGTGCCAGCAGCGCCAGGGTCTGGGAGACCCAGTACTTC. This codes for CASSARVWETQYF.

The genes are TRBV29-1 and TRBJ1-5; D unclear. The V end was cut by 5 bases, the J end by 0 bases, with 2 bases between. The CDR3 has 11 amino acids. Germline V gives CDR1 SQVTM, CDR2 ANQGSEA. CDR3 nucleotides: TGCAGCGTTAATAGCAATCAGCCCCAGCATTTT. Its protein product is CSVNSNQPQHF.

As DNA, the CDR3 is TGCAGGGGACAGGGCCTTAACTATGGCTACACCTTC. Translation: CRGQGLNYGYTF. The chain uses TRBV29-1 and TRBJ1-2; 9 positions agree with TRBD1. The CDR3 has 12 residues. In germline, CDR1 is SQVTM, CDR2 ANQGSEA.

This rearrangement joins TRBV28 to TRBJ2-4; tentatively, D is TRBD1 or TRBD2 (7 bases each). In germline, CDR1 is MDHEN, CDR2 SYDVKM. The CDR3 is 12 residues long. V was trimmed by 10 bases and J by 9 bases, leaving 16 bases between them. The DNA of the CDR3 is TGTGCCACCATGGGAGGGGGCCGCATTCAGTACTTC. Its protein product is CATMGGGRIQYF.

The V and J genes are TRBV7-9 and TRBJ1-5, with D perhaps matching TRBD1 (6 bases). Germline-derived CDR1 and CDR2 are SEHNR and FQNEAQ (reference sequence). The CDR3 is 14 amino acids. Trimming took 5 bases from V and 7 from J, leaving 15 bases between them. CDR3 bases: TGTGCCAGCAGCAAGTCAGGGGAGGGCCAGCCCCAGCATTTT. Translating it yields CASSKSGEGQPQHF.

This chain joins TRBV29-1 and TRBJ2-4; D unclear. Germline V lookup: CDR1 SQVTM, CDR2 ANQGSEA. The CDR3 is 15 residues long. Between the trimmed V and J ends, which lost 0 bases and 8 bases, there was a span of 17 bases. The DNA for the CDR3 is TGCAGCGTTGAAGATCCGGGCAGGCGAGGTGACATTCAGTACTTC. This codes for CSVEDPGRRGDIQYF.

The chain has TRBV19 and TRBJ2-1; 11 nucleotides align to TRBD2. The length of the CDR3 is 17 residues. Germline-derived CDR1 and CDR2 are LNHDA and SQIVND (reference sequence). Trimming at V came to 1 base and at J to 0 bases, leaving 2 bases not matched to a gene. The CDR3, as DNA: TGTGCCAGTAGTATAGGACTAGCGGGACCCTCCTACAATGAGCAGTTCTTC. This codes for CASSIGLAGPSYNEQFF.

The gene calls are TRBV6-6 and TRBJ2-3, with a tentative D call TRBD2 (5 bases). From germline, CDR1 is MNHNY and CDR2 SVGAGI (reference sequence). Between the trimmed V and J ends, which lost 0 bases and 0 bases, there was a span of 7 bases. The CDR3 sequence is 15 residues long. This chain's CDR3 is CASSYSTGSTDTQYF. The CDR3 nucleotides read TGTGCCAGCAGTTACTCGACGGGGAGCACAGATACGCAGTATTTT.